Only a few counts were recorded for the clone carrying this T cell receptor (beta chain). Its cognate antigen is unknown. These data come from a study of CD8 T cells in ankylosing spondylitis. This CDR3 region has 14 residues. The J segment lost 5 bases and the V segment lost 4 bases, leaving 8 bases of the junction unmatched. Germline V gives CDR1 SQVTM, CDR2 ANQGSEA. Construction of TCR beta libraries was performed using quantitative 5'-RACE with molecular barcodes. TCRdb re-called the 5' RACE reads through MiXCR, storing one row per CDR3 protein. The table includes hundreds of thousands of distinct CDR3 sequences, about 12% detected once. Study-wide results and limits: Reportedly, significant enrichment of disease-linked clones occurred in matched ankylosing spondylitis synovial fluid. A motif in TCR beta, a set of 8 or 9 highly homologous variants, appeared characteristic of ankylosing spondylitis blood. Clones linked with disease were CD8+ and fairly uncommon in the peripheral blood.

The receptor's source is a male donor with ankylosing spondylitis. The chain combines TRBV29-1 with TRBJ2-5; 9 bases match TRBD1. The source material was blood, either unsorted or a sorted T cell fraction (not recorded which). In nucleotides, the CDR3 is TGCAGCGTTGCTAGGGGACAGGGAAAGGAGACCCAGTACTTC. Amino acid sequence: CSVARGQGKETQYF.